These T cell receptor beta chains were read from a single sample in a study of CD8 T cells in Susac syndrome. TCRdb recomputed calls from the immunoSEQ multiplex PCR reads with MiXCR, one row per CDR3 protein. The repertoire holds some 200,000 distinct CDR3 sequences, with approximately 95% as singletons. The sequenced sample consisted of CD4+ T cells from PBMCs. The receptor set was obtained from a human donor with multiple sclerosis. Both conserved end residues are part of each CDR3. D genes are given only for firm matches. Clone size is stated in some rows and not others, as once, few, many or a class when expanded.

D,V,size,length,J,CDR3,DNA
TRBD2,TRBV19,once,15,TRBJ2-7,CASSPRASGDYEQYF,TGTGCCAGTAGTCCTCGGGCTAGCGGGGATTACGAGCAGTACTTC
NA,TRBV24-1,NA,12,TRBJ2-1,CATSDLDNEQFF,TGTGCCACCAGTGATTTAGACAATGAGCAGTTCTTC
NA,TRBV29-1,NA,14,TRBJ1-5,CSVVAQDGNQPQHF,TGCAGCGTTGTAGCCCAGGACGGAAATCAGCCCCAGCATTTT
NA,TRBV23-1,NA,13,TRBJ1-2,CASSQWVNYGYTF,TGCGCCAGCAGTCAATGGGTAAACTATGGCTACACCTTC
NA,TRBV4-1,NA,12,TRBJ2-3,CASSRGPDTQYF,TGCGCCAGCAGTCGGGGTCCAGATACGCAGTATTTT
NA,TRBV29-1,NA,14,TRBJ2-2,CSVASGARTGELFF,TGCAGCGTTGCCAGCGGTGCTCGAACCGGGGAGCTGTTTTTT
NA,TRBV20-1,NA,12,TRBJ2-5,CSARDPRDWRYF,TGCAGTGCTAGAGACCCCCGGGACTGGAGGTACTTC
TRBD2,TRBV29-1,NA,14,TRBJ2-5,CSVPSLAVIETQYF,TGCAGCGTTCCGTCCCTAGCGGTGATAGAGACCCAGTACTTC
TRBD2,TRBV29-1,NA,13,TRBJ2-7,CSVEIAGDGEQYF,TGCAGCGTTGAGATAGCGGGAGATGGCGAGCAGTACTTC
NA,TRBV6-6,NA,12,TRBJ1-4,CASSYEGEKLFF,TGTGCCAGCAGTTACGAAGGCGAAAAACTGTTTTTT
NA,TRBV24-1,NA,15,TRBJ2-5,CATSGGPGKGETQYF,TGTGCCACCAGTGGTGGGCCAGGCAAGGGGGAGACCCAGTACTTC
NA,TRBV12-5,NA,20,TRBJ2-5,CASGGGRHRPSVAAKETQYF,TGTGCTAGTGGCGGGGGTCGACACCGACCAAGTGTTGCCGCTAAAGAGACCCAGTACTTC
NA,TRBV14,NA,15,TRBJ2-5,CASSQDGGRQETQYF,TGTGCCAGCAGCCAAGATGGAGGCAGACAAGAGACCCAGTACTTC
NA,TRBV30,NA,12,TRBJ1-2,CAWSVVDYGYTF,TGTGCCTGGAGTGTAGTGGACTATGGCTACACCTTC